A selection of T cell receptor beta chains follows, all from one sample in a study of shared T cell receptors in the human thymus. The method was immunoSEQ multiplex PCR; TCRdb's version includes in-frame clones alone and lacks a portion of them. The sample records almost 550,000 clones, 78% being singletons. The same data also contributed to another study, on human thymus T cells.

The specimen sequenced was thymocytes. The receptors stem from a boy in the first two years of life with a congenital heart defect. Both conserved end residues are part of each CDR3. The order of the fields is clone size, V gene, CDR3 length, CDR3 protein. The size field is filled for only some rows; it gives once, few, many or a size class.

>NA|TRBV30|13
CASDSDRNEKLFF
>NA|TRBV28|10
CASSGQQAFF
>NA|TRBV7-9|14
CATHPPATGDEQYF
>NA|TRBV5-5|17
CASSLDSGGGSTDTQYF
>NA|TRBV9|16
CASSVGGREWQETQYF
>few|TRBV7-2|15
CASSFDRPSNYGYTF
>once|TRBV25-1|18
CASSATGTGGEPAGGYTF
>NA|TRBV4-3|21
CASSQPVPSDPQRSGGNEQFF
>NA|TRBV9|13
CASSVRGGNTIYF
>NA|TRBV27|16
CASSPYREHWNQPQHF
>NA|TRBV12-5|16
CASGLGGTSGTYEQYF
>few|TRBV19|14
CASSVGRGAYEQYF
>NA|TRBV29-1|12
CSVERVGTEAFF
>once|TRBV29-1|15
CSVTLLAGGGETQYF
>NA|TRBV30|16
CAWKEVRQGAANEAFF
>NA|TRBV6-5|13
CASSYQGRAEAFF
>few|TRBV7-9|17
CASSPPLGLAGPSEQFF
>NA|TRBV4-2|16
CASSHVSTSGSSEQFF
>NA|TRBV6-6|13
CASSPGQSQPQHF
>NA|TRBV7-2|15
CASSPGLAAKETQYF